In this sample, the clone carrying this TCR beta chain turned up many times. Its target is unknown. Unique molecular identifiers were present on the cDNA, which also gained a universal primer site by template switching. TCRdb independently ran MiXCR on the 5' RACE reads; one entry per CDR3 protein. The sample has 250,000 to 350,000 distinct CDR3 sequences, more than 6.5% seen once. The sample comes from a study of identical twins. Whole-study findings and limits: Where out-of-frame alpha sequences were twin-shared, they showed excess low generation probability.

V was pared by 8 bases and J by 10 bases, with 15 bases between. Germline values: CDR1 SNHLY, CDR2 FYNNEI. The CDR3 contains 13 residues. This same sample was also taken into another study, of yellow fever vaccine responses in identical twins. This second report adds: Twins showed a vaccine T cell response that reportedly seemed partly convergent, partly personalized.

This chain joins TRBV2 and TRBJ1-6; D gene ambiguous. Specimen: memory (CD45RO+) T cells sorted from blood. This sequence originates from a woman in her late teens or twenties in good health. Written as DNA, the CDR3 is TGTGCCAGCGCTCGTTCGGAGATCTCACCCCTCCACTTT. It encodes CASARSEISPLHF.